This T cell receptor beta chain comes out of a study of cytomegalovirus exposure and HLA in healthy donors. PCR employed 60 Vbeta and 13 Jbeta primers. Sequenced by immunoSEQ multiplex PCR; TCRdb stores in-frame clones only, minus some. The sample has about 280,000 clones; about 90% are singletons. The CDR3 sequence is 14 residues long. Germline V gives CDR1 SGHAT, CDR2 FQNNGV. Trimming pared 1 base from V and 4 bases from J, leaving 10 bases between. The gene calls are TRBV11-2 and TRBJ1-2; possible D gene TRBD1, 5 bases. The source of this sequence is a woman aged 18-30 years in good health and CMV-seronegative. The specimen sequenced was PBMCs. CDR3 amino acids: CASSLVGAGYGYTF. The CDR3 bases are TGTGCCAGCAGCTTAGTAGGGGCTGGCTATGGCTACACCTTC.